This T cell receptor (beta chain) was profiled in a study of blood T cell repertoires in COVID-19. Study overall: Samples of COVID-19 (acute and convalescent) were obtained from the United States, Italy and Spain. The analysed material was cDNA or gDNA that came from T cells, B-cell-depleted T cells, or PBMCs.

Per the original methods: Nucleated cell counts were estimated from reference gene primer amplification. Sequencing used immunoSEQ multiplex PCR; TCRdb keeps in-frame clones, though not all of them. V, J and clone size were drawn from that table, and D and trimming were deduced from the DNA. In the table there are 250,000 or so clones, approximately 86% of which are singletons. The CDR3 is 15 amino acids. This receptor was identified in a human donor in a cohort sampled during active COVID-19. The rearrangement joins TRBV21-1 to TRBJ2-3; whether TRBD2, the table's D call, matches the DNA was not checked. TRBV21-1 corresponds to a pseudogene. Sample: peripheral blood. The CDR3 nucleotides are TGTGCCAGCGGGAGAGACGGTACTAAGGGAGATACGCAGTATTTT. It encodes CASGRDGTKGDTQYF.